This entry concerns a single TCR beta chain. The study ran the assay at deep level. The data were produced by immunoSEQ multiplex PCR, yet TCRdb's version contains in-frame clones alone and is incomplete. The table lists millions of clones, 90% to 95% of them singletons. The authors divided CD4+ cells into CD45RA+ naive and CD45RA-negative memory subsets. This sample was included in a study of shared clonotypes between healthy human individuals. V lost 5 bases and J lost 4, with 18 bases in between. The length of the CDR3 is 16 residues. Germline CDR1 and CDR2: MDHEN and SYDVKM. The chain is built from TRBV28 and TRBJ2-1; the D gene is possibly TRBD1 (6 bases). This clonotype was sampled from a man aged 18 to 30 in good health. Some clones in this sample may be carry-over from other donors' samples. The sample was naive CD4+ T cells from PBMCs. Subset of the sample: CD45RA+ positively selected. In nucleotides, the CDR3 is TGTGCCAGCAGTGACTCCCCCGGGACACAGTACAATGAGCAGTTCTTC. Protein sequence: CASSDSPGTQYNEQFF.